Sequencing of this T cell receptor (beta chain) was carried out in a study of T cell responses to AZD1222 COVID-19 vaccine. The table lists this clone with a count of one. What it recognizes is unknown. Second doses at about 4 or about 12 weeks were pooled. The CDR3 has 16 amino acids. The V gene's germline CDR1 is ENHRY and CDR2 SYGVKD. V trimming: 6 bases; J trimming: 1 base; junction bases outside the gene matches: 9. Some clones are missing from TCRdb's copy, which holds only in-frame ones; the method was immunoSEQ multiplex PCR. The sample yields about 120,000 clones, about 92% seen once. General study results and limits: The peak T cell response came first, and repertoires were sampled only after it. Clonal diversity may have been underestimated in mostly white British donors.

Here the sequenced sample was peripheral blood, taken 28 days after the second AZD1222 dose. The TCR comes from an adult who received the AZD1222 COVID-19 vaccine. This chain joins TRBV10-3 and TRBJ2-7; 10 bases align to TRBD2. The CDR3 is CAIRQRGTSASYEQYF. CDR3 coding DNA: TGTGCCATCAGGCAACGGGGGACTAGCGCGTCCTACGAGCAGTACTTC.